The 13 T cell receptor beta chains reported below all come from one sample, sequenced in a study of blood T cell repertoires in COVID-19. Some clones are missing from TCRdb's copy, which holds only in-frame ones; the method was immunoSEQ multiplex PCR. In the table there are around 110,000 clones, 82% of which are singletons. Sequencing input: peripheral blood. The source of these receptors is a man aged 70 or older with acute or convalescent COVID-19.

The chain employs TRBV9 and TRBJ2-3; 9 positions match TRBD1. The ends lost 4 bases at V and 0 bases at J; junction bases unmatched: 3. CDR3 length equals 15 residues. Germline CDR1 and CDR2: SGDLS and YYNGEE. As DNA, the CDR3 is TGTGCCAGCAGCATCGGGACAGGGAGCACAGATACGCAGTATTTT. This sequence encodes CASSIGTGSTDTQYF.

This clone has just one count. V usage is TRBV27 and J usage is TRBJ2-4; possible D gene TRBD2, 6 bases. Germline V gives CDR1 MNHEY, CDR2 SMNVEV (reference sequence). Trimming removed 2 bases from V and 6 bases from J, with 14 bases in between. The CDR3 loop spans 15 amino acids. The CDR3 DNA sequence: TGTGCCAGCAGTTTAACGGGAGTTTTGAGAAACATTCAGTACTTC. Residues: CASSLTGVLRNIQYF.

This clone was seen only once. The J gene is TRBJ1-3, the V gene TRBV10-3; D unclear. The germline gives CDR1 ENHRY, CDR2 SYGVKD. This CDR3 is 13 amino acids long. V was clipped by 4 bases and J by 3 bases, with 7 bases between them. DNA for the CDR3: TGTGCCATCAGTGGGAGTAGTGGAAACACCATATATTTT. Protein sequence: CAISGSSGNTIYF.

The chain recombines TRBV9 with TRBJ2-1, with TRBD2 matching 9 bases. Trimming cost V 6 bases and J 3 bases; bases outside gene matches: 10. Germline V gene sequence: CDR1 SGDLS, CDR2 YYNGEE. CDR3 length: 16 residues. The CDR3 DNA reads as TGTGCCAGCAAGGGAAGGCGGGGGGGATTCTACAATGAGCAGTTCTTC. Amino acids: CASKGRRGGFYNEQFF.

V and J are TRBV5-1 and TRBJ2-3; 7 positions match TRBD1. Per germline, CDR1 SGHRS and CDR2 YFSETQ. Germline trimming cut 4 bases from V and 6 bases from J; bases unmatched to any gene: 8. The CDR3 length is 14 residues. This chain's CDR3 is CASSRQGYGDTQYF. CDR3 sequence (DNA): TGCGCCAGCAGCCGACAGGGTTACGGGGATACGCAGTATTTT.

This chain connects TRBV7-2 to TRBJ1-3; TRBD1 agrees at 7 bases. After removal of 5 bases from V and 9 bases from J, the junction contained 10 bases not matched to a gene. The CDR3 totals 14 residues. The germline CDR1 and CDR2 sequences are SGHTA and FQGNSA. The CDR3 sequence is CASSTQTGTGTIYF. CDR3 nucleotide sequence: TGTGCCAGCAGCACACAGACAGGGACTGGCACCATATATTTT.

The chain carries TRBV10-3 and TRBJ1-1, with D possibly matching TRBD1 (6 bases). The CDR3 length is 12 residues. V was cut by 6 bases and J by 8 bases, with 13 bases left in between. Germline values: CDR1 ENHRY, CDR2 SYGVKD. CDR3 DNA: TGTGCCATCAGCGCCGGGACATGGGAAGCTTTCTTT. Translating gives CAISAGTWEAFF.

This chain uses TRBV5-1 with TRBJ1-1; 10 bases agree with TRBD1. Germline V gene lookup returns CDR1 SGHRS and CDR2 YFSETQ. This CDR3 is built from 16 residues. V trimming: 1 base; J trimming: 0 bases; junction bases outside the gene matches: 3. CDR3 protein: CASSLMGTGVNTEAFF. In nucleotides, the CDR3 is TGCGCCAGCAGCTTGATGGGGACAGGGGTGAACACTGAAGCTTTCTTT.

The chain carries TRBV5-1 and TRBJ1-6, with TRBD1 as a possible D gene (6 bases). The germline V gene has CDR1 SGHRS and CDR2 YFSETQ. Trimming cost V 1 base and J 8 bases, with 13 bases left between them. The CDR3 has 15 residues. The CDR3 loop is CASSLNQGRDSPLHF. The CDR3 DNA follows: TGCGCCAGCAGCTTGAATCAGGGGAGAGATTCACCCCTCCACTTT.

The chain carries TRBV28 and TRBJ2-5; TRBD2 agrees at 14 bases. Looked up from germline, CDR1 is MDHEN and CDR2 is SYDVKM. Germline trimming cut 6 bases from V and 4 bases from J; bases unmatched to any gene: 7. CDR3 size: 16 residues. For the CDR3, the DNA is TGTGCCAGCAGCCCTTGGACTAGCGGGAGGTCAGAGACCCAGTACTTC. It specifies CASSPWTSGRSETQYF.

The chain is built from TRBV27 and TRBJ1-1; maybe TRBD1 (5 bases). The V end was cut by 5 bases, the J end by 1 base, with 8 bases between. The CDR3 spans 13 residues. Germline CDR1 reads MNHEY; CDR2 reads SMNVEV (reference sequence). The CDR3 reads CASSEQANTEAFF. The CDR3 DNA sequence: TGTGCCAGCAGTGAACAGGCGAACACTGAAGCTTTCTTT.

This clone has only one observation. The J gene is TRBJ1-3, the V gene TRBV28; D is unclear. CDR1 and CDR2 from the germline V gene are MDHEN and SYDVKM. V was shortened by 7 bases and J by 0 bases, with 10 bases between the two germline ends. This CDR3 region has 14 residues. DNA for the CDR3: TGTGCCAGCAATAAGCCCCTCTCTGGAAACACCATATATTTT. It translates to CASNKPLSGNTIYF.

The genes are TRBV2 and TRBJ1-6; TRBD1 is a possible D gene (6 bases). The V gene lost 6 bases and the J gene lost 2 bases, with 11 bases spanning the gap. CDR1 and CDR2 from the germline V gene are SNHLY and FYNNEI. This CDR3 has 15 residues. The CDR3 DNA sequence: TGTGCCAGCAGGAAGGACAGCGCCTATAATTCACCCCTCCACTTT. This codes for CASRKDSAYNSPLHF. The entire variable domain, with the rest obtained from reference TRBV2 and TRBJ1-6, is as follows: EPEVTQTPSHQVTQMGQEVILRCVPISNHLYFYWYRQILGQKVEFLVSFYNNEISEKSEIFDDQFSVERPDGSNFTLKIRSTKLEDSAMYFCASRKDSAYNSPLHFGNGTRLTVT.